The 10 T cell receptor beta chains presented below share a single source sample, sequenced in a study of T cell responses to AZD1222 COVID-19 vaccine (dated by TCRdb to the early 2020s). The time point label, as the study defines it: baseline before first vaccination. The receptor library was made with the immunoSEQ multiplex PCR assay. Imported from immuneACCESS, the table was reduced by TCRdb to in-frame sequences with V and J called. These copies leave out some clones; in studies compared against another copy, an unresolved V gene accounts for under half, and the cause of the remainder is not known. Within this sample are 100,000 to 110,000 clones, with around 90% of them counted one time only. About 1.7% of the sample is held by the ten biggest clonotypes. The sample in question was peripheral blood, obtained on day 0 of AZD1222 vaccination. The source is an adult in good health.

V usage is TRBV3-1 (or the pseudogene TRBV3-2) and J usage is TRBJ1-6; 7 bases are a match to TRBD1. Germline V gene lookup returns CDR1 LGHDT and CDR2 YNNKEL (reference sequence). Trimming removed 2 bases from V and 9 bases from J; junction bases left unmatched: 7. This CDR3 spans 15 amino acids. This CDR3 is CASSQTGVASSPLHF. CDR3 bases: TGTGCCAGCAGCCAAACAGGGGTAGCAAGTTCACCCCTCCACTTT.

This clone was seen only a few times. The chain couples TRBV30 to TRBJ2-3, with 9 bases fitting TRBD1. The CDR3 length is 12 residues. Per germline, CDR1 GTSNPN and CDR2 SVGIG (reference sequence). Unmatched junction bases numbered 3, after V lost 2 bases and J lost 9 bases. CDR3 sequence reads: CAWSRDRETQYF. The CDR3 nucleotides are TGTGCCTGGAGTAGGGACAGGGAAACGCAGTATTTT. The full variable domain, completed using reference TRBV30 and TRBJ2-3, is SQTIHQWPATLVQPVGSPLSLECTVEGTSNPNLYWYRQAAGRGLQLLFYSVGIGQISSEVPQNLSASRPQDRQFILSSKKLLLSDSGFYLCAWSRDRETQYFGPGTRLTVL.

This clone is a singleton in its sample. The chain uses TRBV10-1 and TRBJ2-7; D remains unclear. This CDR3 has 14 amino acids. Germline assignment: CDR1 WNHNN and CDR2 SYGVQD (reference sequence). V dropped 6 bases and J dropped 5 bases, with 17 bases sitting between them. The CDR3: CASSLGFDRDEQYF. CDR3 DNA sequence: TGCGCCAGCAGCCTGGGATTCGATCGCGACGAGCAGTACTTC.

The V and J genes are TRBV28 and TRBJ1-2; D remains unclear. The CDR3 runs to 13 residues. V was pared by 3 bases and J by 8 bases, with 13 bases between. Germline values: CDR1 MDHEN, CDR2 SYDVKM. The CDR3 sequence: CASSLDHSAGYTF. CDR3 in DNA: TGTGCCAGCAGTTTGGACCACTCGGCCGGCTACACCTTC.

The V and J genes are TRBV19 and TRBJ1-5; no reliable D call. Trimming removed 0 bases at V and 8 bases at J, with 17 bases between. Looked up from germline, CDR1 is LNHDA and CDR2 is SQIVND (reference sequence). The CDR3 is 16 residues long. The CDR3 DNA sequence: TGTGCCAGTAGTATAGATCTCTCCGGACTAGGTGAGCCCCAGCATTTT. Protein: CASSIDLSGLGEPQHF.

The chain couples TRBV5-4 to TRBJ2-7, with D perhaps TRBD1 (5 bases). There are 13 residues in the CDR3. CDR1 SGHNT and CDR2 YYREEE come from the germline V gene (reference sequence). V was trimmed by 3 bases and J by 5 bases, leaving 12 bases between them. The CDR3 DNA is TGTGCCAGCAGCTCCAGGGTAGCTAACGAGCAGTACTTC. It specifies CASSSRVANEQYF.

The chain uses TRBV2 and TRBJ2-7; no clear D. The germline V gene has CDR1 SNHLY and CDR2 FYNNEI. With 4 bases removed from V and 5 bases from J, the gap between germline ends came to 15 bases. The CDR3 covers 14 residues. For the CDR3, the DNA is TGTGCCAGCAGTGTCGGCCGCGCAGTCGACGAGCAGTACTTC. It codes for CASSVGRAVDEQYF.

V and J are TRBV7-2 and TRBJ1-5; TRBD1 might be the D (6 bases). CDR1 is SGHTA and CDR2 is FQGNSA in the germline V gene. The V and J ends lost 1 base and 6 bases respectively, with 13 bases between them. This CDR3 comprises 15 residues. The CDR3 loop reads CASSLVSGGGQPQHF. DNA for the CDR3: TGTGCCAGCAGCTTAGTATCGGGGGGCGGTCAGCCCCAGCATTTT.

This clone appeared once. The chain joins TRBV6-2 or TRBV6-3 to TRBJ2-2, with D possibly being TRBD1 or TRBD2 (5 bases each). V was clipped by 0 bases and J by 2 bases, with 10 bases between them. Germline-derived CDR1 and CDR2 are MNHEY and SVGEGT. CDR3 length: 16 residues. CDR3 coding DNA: TGTGCCAGCAGTTACTCGGGGACCTATAACACCGGGGAGCTGTTTTTT. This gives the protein CASSYSGTYNTGELFF.

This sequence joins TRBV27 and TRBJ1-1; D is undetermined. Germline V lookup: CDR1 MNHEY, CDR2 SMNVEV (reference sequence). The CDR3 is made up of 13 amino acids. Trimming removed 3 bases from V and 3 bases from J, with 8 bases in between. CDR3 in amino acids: CASSFGIYTEAFF. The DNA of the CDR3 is TGTGCCAGCAGTTTCGGGATCTACACTGAAGCTTTCTTT.